Listed here is a single T cell receptor beta chain. This clonotype was found a few times. The target of this receptor is not known. No much larger clonotype is one base removed from it; base qualities were not supplied. Trimming removed 3 bases from V and 7 bases from J, leaving 10 bases between the germline ends. CDR1 and CDR2 are read off the germline V gene (reference sequence) as LNHNV and YYDKDF. The CDR3 holds 12 amino acids from the cysteine to the phenylalanine. Just CDR3 DNA is preserved here, 36 bases in frame from base 1. The data derive from a study of T-cell memory formation after mild COVID-19 (dated by TCRdb to about 2021). Turning to the overall study: Most TCR sequence clusters were specific to one of the two donors. T-cell clones expanding and contracting after mild COVID-19 in two donors were tracked by longitudinal TCRalpha and TCRbeta repertoire sequencing. Two young, previously healthy adult volunteers made up the cohort, one male and one female. What the work shows at the level of the full study, not this receptor alone: Clones contracting from day 15 to 85 had balanced CD4/CD8 phenotypes, while a second wave expanding from day 15 to 37 was biased towards CD4+. Contracting CD4+ clones were located mainly in the CM and EM memory subsets, whereas CD8+ clones were found to be enriched in EMRA. The study covered only two mild cases, and larger cohorts including severe cases with pre-infection samples were considered necessary. Some responding clones were detected in pre-infection memory, suggesting pre-existing cross-reactive memory T cells joined the SARS-CoV-2 response. The second-wave clones that peaked on day 37 were not confirmed to be SARS-CoV-2 specific.

Data came from an Illumina NovaSeq 6000. TCRalpha and TCRbeta cDNA libraries were constructed by 5'RACE with constant-segment primers, with sample barcodes and unique molecular identifiers being introduced. Trizol reagent was used to extract RNA from every sample. Library amplification was performed in two PCR steps, and a second sample barcode and Illumina TruSeq adapters were introduced in the second step. Libraries were sequenced on an Illumina NovaSeq with 2 x 150 bp paired-end reads. The original methods were these. With migec v1.2.7, reads were demultiplexed and then collapsed into UMI-guided consensus sequences. Using mixcr v2.1.11, UMI consensuses were aligned to TRA and TRB V and J templates and then assembled into clonotypes. Expanded or contracted clonotypes were those called significant by both edgeR and NoisET, with noise models trained on biological replicates. edgeR calls used a false discovery rate-adjusted p below 0.01 and a log2 fold-change threshold of 1. As an exploratory analysis of dynamics, max-normalized trajectories of the 1000 most abundant clonotypes were examined by PCA with hierarchical clustering. Separately sequenced CD4+ and CD8+ repertoires were used to assign the CD4 or CD8 phenotype of responding clones. The public sequencing data were trimmed at Q25 with fastp and processed into clonotypes with MiXCR by TCRdb, which kept only in-frame beta chains. CDR3 protein sequences are deduplicated, and each keeps its most common genes and DNA. The V and J calls here are based on TCRdb, not the publication. The sample table holds more than 80,000 distinct CDR3 sequences, of which approximately 13% were seen once. Approximately 30% of the sample is held by the ten biggest clonotypes.

PBMCs were isolated by Ficoll-Paque density gradient centrifugation. This clonotype was sampled from an adult woman who had mild COVID-19 (a few samples of this study predate the infection). The sample titles of this study are shuffled in the database, so cell type and time point are left out; the donor was told from shared clones. Sequenced: PBMCs or a T cell subset sorted from them (not recorded which). The chain is assembled from TRBV15 and TRBJ2-7; TRBD1 might be the D gene, on 5 matching bases. The base sequence is TGTGCCACCAGCAGGACAGCGCGGGAGCAGTACTTC. This translates into CATSRTAREQYF. Beyond the CDR3, the reference TRBV15 and TRBJ2-7 genes provide the residues; the full variable domain reads: DAMVIQNPRYQVTQFGKPVTLSCSQTLNHNVMYWYQQKSSQAPKLLFHYYDKDFNNEADTPDNFQSRRPNTSFCFLDIRSPGLGDTAMYLCATSRTAREQYFGPGTRLTVT.